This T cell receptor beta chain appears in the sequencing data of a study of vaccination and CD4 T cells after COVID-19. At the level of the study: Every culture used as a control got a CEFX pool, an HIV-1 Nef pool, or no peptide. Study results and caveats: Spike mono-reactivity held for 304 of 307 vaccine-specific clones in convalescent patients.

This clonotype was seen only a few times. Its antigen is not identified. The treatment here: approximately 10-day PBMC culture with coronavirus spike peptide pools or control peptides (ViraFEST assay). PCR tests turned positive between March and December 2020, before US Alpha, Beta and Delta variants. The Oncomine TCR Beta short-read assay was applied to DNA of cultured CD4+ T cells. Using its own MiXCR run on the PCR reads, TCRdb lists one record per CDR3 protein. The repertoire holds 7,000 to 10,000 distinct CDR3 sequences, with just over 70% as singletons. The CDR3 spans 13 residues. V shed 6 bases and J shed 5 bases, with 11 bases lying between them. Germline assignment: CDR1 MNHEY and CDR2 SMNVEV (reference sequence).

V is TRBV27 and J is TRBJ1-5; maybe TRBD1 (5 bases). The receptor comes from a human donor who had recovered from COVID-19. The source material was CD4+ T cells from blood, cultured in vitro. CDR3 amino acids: CASSWRGDQPQHF. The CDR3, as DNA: TGTGCCAGCAGCTGGCGGGGGGATCAGCCCCAGCATTTT.